This T cell receptor (beta chain) is drawn from a study of shared clonotypes between healthy human individuals. Across the whole study: In total, the donors were two women and a few men aged 18 to 49.

Sequenced by immunoSEQ multiplex PCR; TCRdb stores in-frame clones only, minus some. The sample holds over 2 million clones, 85% to 95% seen once. The germline CDR1 and CDR2 sequences are MNHNS and SASEGT. The V and J ends lost 7 bases and 3 bases, in that order; junction bases with no gene match: 9. The CDR3 has 15 amino acids. Sequenced material: naive CD4+ T cells sorted from blood. The subset was: CD45RA+ positively selected. The clonotype was recovered from a man younger than 35 in good health. This rearrangement joins TRBV6-1 to TRBJ2-7, with TRBD2 matching over 10 bases. The CDR3 bases are TGTGCCAGCACCCTGTGGACTAGCGGCCACTACGAGCAGTACTTC. Protein product: CASTLWTSGHYEQYF.